This TCR beta chain originates from a study of OX40 agonist ivuxolimab in advanced cancers. For context, the study as a whole: Ivuxolimab was a fully human IgG2 agonistic monoclonal antibody targeting the costimulatory receptor OX40 (CD134). Intravenous ivuxolimab was administered to patients every 2 weeks at six dose levels: 0.01, 0.1, 0.3, 1.5, 3 and 10 mg/kg. The point of sequencing TCRbeta in the periphery was to test whether ivuxolimab changed TCR sequence diversity and drove clonal T-cell expansion. In the dose-escalation cohort, 65% to 85% of patients were male, and the mean age was roughly 56 years with a range of roughly 20 to 85. The paper reports the monotherapy dose-escalation portion (N ≈ 52 patients) of the phase I ivuxolimab trial. Partial responses occurred in three dose-escalation patients, of whom one had hepatocellular carcinoma and two had cutaneous melanoma. Prior anti-PD-1, anti-PD-L1 or anti-CTLA-4 therapy was permitted, and checkpoint inhibitors had been received by approximately 39% of dose-escalation patients. Of the approximately 50 dose-escalation patients, hepatocellular carcinoma was present in about 19, melanoma in around 15, renal cell carcinoma in 9 and head and neck cancer in 9.

V is cut back by 5 bases and J by 7 bases, with 11 bases in the junction unmatched. CDR1 and CDR2 are read off the germline V gene (reference sequence) as LNHDA and SQIVND. The CDR3, cysteine through phenylalanine, is 14 amino acids long. This entry keeps only the CDR3 DNA: 42 bases, framed from base 1. With regard to this clone: Its antigen remains unidentified. Qualities for individual bases were not recorded, and no much larger clone is one base off.

Paper-wide results and their limitations: Low levels of normalized T-cell clonal expansion were also seen in some patients who did not respond. At doses of 0.1 to 3.0 mg/kg, clonal expansion of both CD4+ and CD8+ T cells in blood was seen between baseline and week 6. Antigen specificity was not determined for the clonally expanded peripheral T cells. In the 0.1-3.0 mg/kg groups, partial responders were among the patients with the lowest normalized peripheral clonal expansion, particularly in CD8+ T cells. After ivuxolimab, expanded clones were on average more numerous among CD8+ T cells than among CD4+ T cells.

Genomic DNA was isolated from the sorted cells so that the TCRbeta CDR3 region could be sequenced. The immunoSEQ Assay was used for sequencing of TCRbeta CDR3 regions. The clones in this table, taken by TCRdb from immuneACCESS, are in-frame only. Not every clone is retained; where verified, under half of the shortfall comes from an unresolved V gene, and the cause of the rest is unknown. In all, the sample holds roughly 30,000 clones, and about 87% of those were seen once. Together, the top ten hold 30% to 35% of the sample. The trial excluded patients who had a history of autoimmune disease or who were on systemic immunosuppression. Peripheral blood for TCR sequencing was collected from all dose cohorts at baseline, on cycle 4 day 1, and on cycle 7 day 1. The samples were drawn from a first-in-human, open-label, multicenter phase I dose-escalation trial of ivuxolimab. Adults with locally advanced or metastatic melanoma, renal cell, hepatocellular, or head and neck squamous cell carcinoma were enrolled in the trial. CD4+ and CD8+ T cells were sorted separately from peripheral blood before TCR sequencing.

The rearranged chain carries TRBV19 and TRBJ2-7, with TRBD1 identical over 7 junction bases. This specimen consisted of CD4+ or CD8+ T cells sorted from blood, obtained in a trial of the OX40 agonist ivuxolimab. The clonotype comes from an adult with an advanced solid tumor such as melanoma, head and neck, liver or kidney cancer. The CDR3 reads as follows: CASSVRQGWNEQYF. Read as DNA, the sequence is TGTGCCAGTAGTGTGCGACAGGGTTGGAATGAGCAGTACTTC.